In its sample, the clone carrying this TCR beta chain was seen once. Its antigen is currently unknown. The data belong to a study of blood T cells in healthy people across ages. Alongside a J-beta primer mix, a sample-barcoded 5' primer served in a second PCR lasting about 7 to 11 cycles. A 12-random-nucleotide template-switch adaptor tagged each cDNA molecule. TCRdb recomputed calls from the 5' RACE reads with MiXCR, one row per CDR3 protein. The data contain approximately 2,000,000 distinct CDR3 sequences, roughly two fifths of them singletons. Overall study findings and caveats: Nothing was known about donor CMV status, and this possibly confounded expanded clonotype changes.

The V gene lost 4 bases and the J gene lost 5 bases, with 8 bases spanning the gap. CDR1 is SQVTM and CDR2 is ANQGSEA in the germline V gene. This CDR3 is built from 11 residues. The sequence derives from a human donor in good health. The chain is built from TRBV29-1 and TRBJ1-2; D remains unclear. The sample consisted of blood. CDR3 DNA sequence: TGCAGCGTTGGTGGGCGGTATGGCTACACCTTC. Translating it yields CSVGGRYGYTF.